Listed below are T cell receptor beta chains from one sample, sequenced in a study of T cells in Graves' hyperthyroidism and ophthalmopathy. Using its own MiXCR run on the multiplex PCR reads, TCRdb lists one record per CDR3 protein. Altogether under 400,000 distinct CDR3 sequences are present, around a fifth being singletons, with the ten largest covering under 55%. The sequenced sample was blood. The source is a woman aged 45-60 years with Graves' hyperthyroidism. Each CDR3 is given with its conserved first and last residue. A D gene is named only where the DNA matches it firmly. Clone size is shown for a subset of rows, as once, few, many or a class of expanded clone.

D | size | J | V | CDR3 | DNA
TRBD2 | . | TRBJ2-5 | TRBV2 | CASRSSGSPETQYF | TGTGCCAGCAGGTCTAGCGGGAGTCCAGAGACCCAGTACTTC
. | many | TRBJ2-7 | TRBV3-1 | CASAEKWGGTGEQYF | TGTGCCAGCGCCGAGAAGTGGGGGGGCACTGGGGAGCAGTACTTC
. | many | TRBJ1-5 | TRBV5-1 | CASRTGTGGYQPQHF | TGCGCCAGCAGGACCGGGACCGGCGGATATCAGCCCCAGCATTTT
TRBD1 | . | TRBJ2-7 | TRBV6-1 | CAGGDRGLGYEQYF | TGTGCCGGGGGGGACAGGGGACTGGGTTACGAGCAGTACTTC
. | many | TRBJ1-1 | TRBV10-3 | CAISGSKGRSNTEAFF | TGTGCCATCAGTGGTTCAAAGGGCAGGTCGAACACTGAAGCTTTCTTT
TRBD2 | many | TRBJ2-2 | TRBV20-1 | CSASSGGDTGELFF | TGCAGTGCTAGCTCCGGGGGGGACACCGGGGAGCTGTTTTTT
. | . | TRBJ2-3 | TRBV7-2 | CASSAAGMDTQYF | TGTGCCAGCAGCGCCGCGGGTATGGATACGCAGTATTTT
. | many | TRBJ1-6 | TRBV3-1 | CASSARGPLHF | TGTGCCAGCAGCGCCAGGGGTCCCCTCCACTTT
. | many | TRBJ2-3 | TRBV11-2 | CASSLGGLNSNTQYF | TGTGCCAGCAGCCTTGGGGGCCTGAACTCGAATACGCAGTATTTT
. | many | TRBJ2-5 | TRBV7-8 | CASSLYRAWETQYF | TGTGCCAGCAGCTTATACCGGGCGTGGGAGACCCAGTACTTC
. | . | TRBJ1-2 | TRBV28 | CASSSISRGAGYTF | TGTGCCAGCAGTTCCATTTCCAGGGGCGCCGGTTACACCTTC
. | few | TRBJ1-3 | TRBV7-6 | CASSEAGARSGNTIYF | TGTGCCAGCAGCGAAGCGGGGGCTAGATCTGGAAACACCATATATTTT
. | many | TRBJ2-5 | TRBV28 | CASSPPRGETQYF | TGTGCCAGCAGTCCCCCCCGGGGGGAGACCCAGTACTTC
. | many | TRBJ2-1 | TRBV24-1 | CATSDPGTFSYNEQFF | TGTGCCACCAGTGATCCCGGGACATTCTCCTACAATGAGCAGTTCTTC
. | . | TRBJ2-1 | TRBV6-1 | CASSEQGTNEQFF | TGTGCCAGCAGTGAGCAGGGTACAAATGAGCAGTTCTTC
. | . | TRBJ1-2 | TRBV2 | CASSSGKLGLLYGYTF | TGTGCCAGCAGCTCCGGGAAATTGGGATTACTATATGGCTACACCTTC
. | few | TRBJ1-2 | TRBV12-3/TRBV12-4 | CASSFGGAGGYTF | TGTGCCAGCAGTTTCGGGGGCGCGGGCGGCTACACCTTC
. | many | TRBJ1-2 | TRBV28 | CASRPDPISNYGYTF | TGTGCCAGCAGACCTGACCCGATTTCTAACTATGGCTACACCTTC
. | many | TRBJ2-7 | TRBV20-1 | CSARSGIYYEQYF | TGCAGTGCTAGATCTGGGATTTACTACGAGCAGTACTTC
. | few | TRBJ1-6 | TRBV20-1 | CSARSVGDPKSPLHF | TGCAGTGCTAGAAGTGTGGGCGACCCAAAGTCACCCCTCCACTTT
. | . | TRBJ2-2 | TRBV24-1 | CATSDSQPIGELFF | TGTGCCACCAGTGATTCACAACCGATCGGGGAGCTGTTTTTT
TRBD1 | many | TRBJ1-4 | TRBV20-1 | CSAPMGRGLSEKLFF | TGCAGTGCTCCGATGGGGAGGGGGCTGAGTGAAAAACTGTTTTTT
. | many | TRBJ2-7 | TRBV2 | CASSPTWGAEQYF | TGTGCCAGCAGTCCTACATGGGGAGCCGAGCAGTACTTC
TRBD2 | many | TRBJ2-3 | TRBV5-1 | CASSPSGASTDTQYF | TGCGCCAGCAGCCCTAGCGGGGCCAGCACAGATACGCAGTATTTT
. | . | TRBJ2-7 | TRBV6-1 | CASSQQWAYEQYF | TGTGCCAGCAGCCAACAATGGGCCTACGAGCAGTACTTC
TRBD2 | many | TRBJ2-3 | TRBV12-3/TRBV12-4 | CASSLGTRTLSTDTQYF | TGTGCCAGCAGTTTAGGGACTAGGACACTTAGCACAGATACGCAGTATTTT
. | . | TRBJ1-5 | TRBV5-1 | CASSLEGDGNQPQHF | TGCGCCAGCAGCTTGGAGGGGGACGGCAATCAGCCCCAGCATTTT
. | . | TRBJ1-2 | TRBV12-3/TRBV12-4 | CASSSRGSNGYTF | TGTGCCAGCAGTTCAAGGGGGAGCAATGGCTACACCTTC
TRBD1 | few | TRBJ2-1 | TRBV24-1 | CATSGQGGVVEQFF | TGTGCCACCAGCGGACAGGGGGGGGTCGTTGAGCAGTTCTTC
. | . | TRBJ1-4 | TRBV2 | CASSWGSANEKLFF | TGTGCCAGCAGTTGGGGCAGTGCCAATGAAAAACTGTTTTTT
. | . | TRBJ1-2 | TRBV6-1 | CASFSKQPHYGYTF | TGTGCCAGCTTCTCTAAGCAGCCACACTATGGCTACACCTTC
TRBD1 | many | TRBJ2-6 | TRBV28 | CASSSSRDRGLSGANVLTF | TGTGCCAGCAGTTCATCTCGGGACAGGGGGCTCTCTGGGGCCAACGTCCTGACTTTC
. | . | TRBJ1-1 | TRBV12-3/TRBV12-4 | CASSLRGTEMNTEAFF | TGTGCCAGCAGTTTAAGGGGGACCGAAATGAACACTGAAGCTTTCTTT
. | many | TRBJ1-2 | TRBV3-1 | CASSQDNPRHGYTF | TGTGCCAGCAGTCAAGACAACCCGAGACATGGCTACACCTTC
. | many | TRBJ2-5 | TRBV6-6 | CASSYPGASETQYF | TGTGCCAGCAGTTACCCAGGGGCATCGGAGACCCAGTACTTC
. | . | TRBJ1-2 | TRBV25-1 | CASSEFNGRASYGYTF | TGTGCCAGCAGTGAATTTAATGGGAGGGCCTCCTATGGCTACACCTTC
TRBD1 | . | TRBJ2-7 | TRBV19 | CASSMRWTGSNYEQYF | TGTGCCAGTAGTATGCGGTGGACAGGGAGTAACTACGAGCAGTACTTC
TRBD1 | many | TRBJ2-5 | TRBV11-1 | CASSRQGGETQYF | TGTGCCAGCAGCCGACAGGGTGGAGAGACCCAGTACTTC
. | few | TRBJ2-3 | TRBV6-1 | CATNLLVQYF | TGTGCCACAAACCTTCTGGTGCAGTATTTT
TRBD1 | many | TRBJ2-7 | TRBV20-1 | CSAPRTGVHEQYF | TGCAGTGCTCCCCGGACAGGGGTACACGAGCAGTACTTC
. | many | TRBJ1-1 | TRBV3-1 | CASSPPMNTEAFF | TGTGCCAGCAGCCCCCCTATGAACACTGAAGCTTTCTTT
TRBD2 | few | TRBJ2-1 | TRBV25-1 | CASSTIAGAHGPYNEQFF | TGTGCCAGCAGTACGATAGCGGGGGCCCACGGGCCTTACAATGAGCAGTTCTTC
. | . | TRBJ2-7 | TRBV7-9 | CASSPKRIKGNMQYF | TGTGCCAGCAGCCCTAAAAGGATAAAGGGTAATATGCAGTACTTC
. | many | TRBJ2-1 | TRBV3-1 | CASSLLGNEQFF | TGTGCCAGCAGCCTACTAGGGAATGAGCAGTTCTTC
. | . | TRBJ2-1 | TRBV9 | CASGERQDSYNEQFF | TGTGCCAGCGGCGAAAGGCAAGACTCCTACAATGAGCAGTTCTTC
. | many | TRBJ2-7 | TRBV18 | CASSRRVYEQYF | TGTGCCAGCTCACGAAGGGTCTACGAGCAGTACTTC
TRBD1 | . | TRBJ2-7 | TRBV4-1 | CASSQDALGTGGPPVPYEQYF | TGCGCCAGCAGCCAAGATGCCCTAGGGACAGGGGGTCCCCCGGTCCCCTACGAGCAGTACTTC
TRBD2 | many | TRBJ2-1 | TRBV11-3 | CASSLTGTSALYNEQFF | TGTGCCAGCAGCTTAACCGGGACTAGCGCACTATACAATGAGCAGTTCTTC
. | many | TRBJ1-1 | TRBV20-1 | CSARRGAGNTEAFF | TGCAGTGCTAGGAGGGGGGCGGGGAACACTGAAGCTTTCTTT
. | many | TRBJ2-2 | TRBV9 | CASSPGHVGSGELFF | TGTGCCAGCAGCCCCGGACACGTTGGGAGCGGGGAGCTGTTTTTT
. | few | TRBJ1-2 | TRBV4-1 | CASSQALDRRGYTF | TGCGCCAGCAGCCAAGCCCTTGACAGGCGTGGCTACACCTTC
TRBD1 | . | TRBJ2-7 | TRBV4-2 | CASSQGTGYEQYF | TGTGCCAGCAGCCAAGGGACAGGGTACGAGCAGTACTTC
. | many | TRBJ1-1 | TRBV4-2 | CASSQDEGRVTEAFF | TGTGCCAGCAGCCAAGATGAGGGACGGGTCACTGAAGCTTTCTTT
. | many | TRBJ2-1 | TRBV20-1 | CSARTRGRLSDNEQFF | TGCAGTGCTCGAACAAGGGGGAGGTTATCAGACAATGAGCAGTTCTTC
. | once | TRBJ1-2 | TRBV10-3 | CAITADSSLNYGYTF | TGTGCCATCACCGCCGACAGTTCACTAAACTATGGCTACACCTTC
TRBD2 | many | TRBJ2-1 | TRBV11-2 | CASSSGLAGGDEQFF | TGTGCCAGCAGCTCCGGACTAGCGGGAGGGGATGAGCAGTTCTTC
TRBD2 | many | TRBJ2-1 | TRBV28 | CASTPTSGRFNEQFF | TGTGCCAGCACCCCGACTAGCGGGAGGTTTAATGAGCAGTTCTTC
. | many | TRBJ1-5 | TRBV7-2 | CASSQAGVRQPQHF | TGTGCCAGCAGCCAGGCAGGGGTCCGTCAGCCCCAGCATTTT